This T cell receptor (beta chain) came from a study of T cell responses to AZD1222 COVID-19 vaccine (dated by TCRdb to the early 2020s). With respect to the entire study: AZD1222 recipients whose second dose came at about 4 weeks and those whose second dose came at about 12 weeks were combined into one group, since spike-specific TCR depth and breadth did not differ between the two schedules. A total of around 240 trial participants underwent TCR sequencing, of whom about 210 received two doses of AZD1222 and roughly 25 received two doses of the MenACWY control vaccine. Trial participants were enrolled into age subgroups of 18-55, 56-69 and 70-plus years, which contained about 160, 30 and 59 TCR-sequenced participants, respectively.

What the study reported, not specific to this receptor: Epitopes outside the regions mutated in the B.1.351 and B.1.1.7 variants were reportedly recognized by nearly half of the unique spike-specific TCRs. Conclusions about previously exposed vaccinees are limited because only a handful of AZD1222 recipients were SARS-CoV-2 seropositive at baseline. CD4 TCRs associated with the vaccine covered the entire spike protein, and the dominant responses were in regions 160-218 and 743-854. Participants were mostly white British and included more females than males, and it was suggested by the authors that clonal diversity may have been underestimated. No day 14 peak-response samples were available, so repertoires were characterized only after the peak T cell response. After two AZD1222 doses, both the breadth and the depth of spike-specific TCRs were significantly higher than at day 0 and than in MenACWY recipients. In the small 56-69-year group, the increase in depth fell short of significance, most likely because of low power.

The CDR3 regions of human TCRbeta chains were subjected to immunosequencing. On the study's bioinformatics: Repertoire TCRs were matched against a reference library of SARS-CoV-2-specific TCRs generated with the MIRA antigen-specificity platform. Breadth was defined as the fraction of unique TCRs that were SARS-CoV-2-associated. Depth was defined as the fraction of total T cells that were SARS-CoV-2-associated. Using the MIRA data, each spike-specific TCR was assigned both to the spike region to which the TCR was reactive and to a CD4 or CD8 class. Log10-transformed breadth and depth values were compared by one-way ANOVA with Sidak's multiple comparisons tests. TCRdb re-hosts the immuneACCESS table, in-frame sequences only. Its copies lack some clones; in the studies checked, an unresolved V gene accounts for under half of them, and the cause for the rest is not known. From that table come the V and J calls and clone size; the DNA was used to work out D and trimming. The sample records some 130,000 clones, more than 75% of which are singletons. The ten largest make up about 20% of the sample.

CDR3 length: 14 amino acids, cysteine to phenylalanine. Only the CDR3 region is kept as DNA, spanning 42 bases read in frame from base 1. At the junction V is shortened by 4 bases and J by 6 bases, with 16 bases in between. Reading the germline V gene (reference sequence) gives CDR1 LNHDA and CDR2 SQIVND. Points on this clone: It lacks a known antigen. Base-call qualities are not available, and no considerably larger clone is one nucleotide away.

The time point label here, explained by the study, means: baseline before first vaccination. Samples from vaccinated people were obtained from the UK trials COV001 and COV002, which included a single-blind randomized controlled phase 2/3 trial of AZD1222 (ChAdOx1 nCoV-19) in healthy adults. For TCRbeta chain sequencing, PBMC samples were collected from trial participants at day 0 and at day 28 after the second dose. This receptor was identified in an adult in good health. Sequenced material: peripheral blood, taken on day 0 of AZD1222 vaccination. The chain is made from TRBV19 and TRBJ2-7, with an unclear D gene assignment. The CDR3 region has the sequence CASSSPFVIAEQYF. The base sequence is TGTGCCAGTAGTAGTCCCTTCGTGATTGCCGAGCAGTACTTC.